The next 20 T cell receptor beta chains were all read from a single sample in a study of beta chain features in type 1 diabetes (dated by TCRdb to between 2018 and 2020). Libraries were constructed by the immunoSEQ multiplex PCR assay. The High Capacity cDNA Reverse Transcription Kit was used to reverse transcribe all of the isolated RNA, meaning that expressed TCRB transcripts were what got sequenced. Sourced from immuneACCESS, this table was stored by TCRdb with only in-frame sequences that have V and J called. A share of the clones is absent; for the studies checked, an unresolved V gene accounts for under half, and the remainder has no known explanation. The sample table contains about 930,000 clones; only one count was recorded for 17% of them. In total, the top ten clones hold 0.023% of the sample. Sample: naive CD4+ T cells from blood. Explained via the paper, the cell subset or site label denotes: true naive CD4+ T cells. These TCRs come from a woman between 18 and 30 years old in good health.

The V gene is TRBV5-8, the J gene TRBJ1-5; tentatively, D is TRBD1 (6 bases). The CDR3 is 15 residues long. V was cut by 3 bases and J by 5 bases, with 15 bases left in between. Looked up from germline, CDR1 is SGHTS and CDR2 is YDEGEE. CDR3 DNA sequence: TGTGCCAGCAGCTCCCTAGGACAGCCGCATCAGCCCCAGCATTTT. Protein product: CASSSLGQPHQPQHF.

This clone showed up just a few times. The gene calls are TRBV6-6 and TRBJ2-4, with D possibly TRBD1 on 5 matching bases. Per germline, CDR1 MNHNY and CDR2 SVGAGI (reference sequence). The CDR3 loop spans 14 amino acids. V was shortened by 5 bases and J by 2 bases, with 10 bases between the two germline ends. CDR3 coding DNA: TGTGCCAGCAGTGAGGTGGGGCCCAAAAACATTCAGTACTTC. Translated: CASSEVGPKNIQYF.

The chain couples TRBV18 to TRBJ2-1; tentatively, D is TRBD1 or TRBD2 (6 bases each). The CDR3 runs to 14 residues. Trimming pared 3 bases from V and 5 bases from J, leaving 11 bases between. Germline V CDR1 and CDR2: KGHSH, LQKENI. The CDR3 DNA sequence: TGTGCCAGCTCACCGTCCGGGGGCAACAATGAGCAGTTCTTC. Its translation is CASSPSGGNNEQFF.

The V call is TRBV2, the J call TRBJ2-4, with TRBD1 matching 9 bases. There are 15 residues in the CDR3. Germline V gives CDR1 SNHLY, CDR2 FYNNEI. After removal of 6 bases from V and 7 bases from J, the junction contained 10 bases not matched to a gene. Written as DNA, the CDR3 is TGTGCCAGCAGCCCGGGACAGGGACGGCGGAACATTCAGTACTTC. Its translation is CASSPGQGRRNIQYF.

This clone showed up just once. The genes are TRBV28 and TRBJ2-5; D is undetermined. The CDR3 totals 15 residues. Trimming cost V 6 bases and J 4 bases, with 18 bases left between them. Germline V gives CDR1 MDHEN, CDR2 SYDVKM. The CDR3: CASSPPWARVETQYF. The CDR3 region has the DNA TGTGCCAGCAGCCCCCCCTGGGCCCGAGTAGAGACCCAGTACTTC.

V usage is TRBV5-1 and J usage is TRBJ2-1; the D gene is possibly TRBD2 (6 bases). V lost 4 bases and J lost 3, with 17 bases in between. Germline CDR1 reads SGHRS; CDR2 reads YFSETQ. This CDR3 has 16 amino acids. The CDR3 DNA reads TGCGCCAGCAGCCCGGAGGGGTTCTGGGACTACAATGAGCAGTTCTTC. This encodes CASSPEGFWDYNEQFF.

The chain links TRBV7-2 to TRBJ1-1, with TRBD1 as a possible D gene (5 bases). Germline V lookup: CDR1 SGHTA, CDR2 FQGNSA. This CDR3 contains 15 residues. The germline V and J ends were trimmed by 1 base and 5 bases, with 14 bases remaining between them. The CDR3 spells CASSLVGGVETEAFF. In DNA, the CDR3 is TGTGCCAGCAGCTTAGTCGGGGGGGTAGAGACTGAAGCTTTCTTT.

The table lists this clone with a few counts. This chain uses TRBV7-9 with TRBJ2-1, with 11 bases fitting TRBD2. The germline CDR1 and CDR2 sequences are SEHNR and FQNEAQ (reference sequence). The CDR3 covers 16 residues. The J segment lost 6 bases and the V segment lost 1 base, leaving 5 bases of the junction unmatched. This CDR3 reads CASSLGVSGRANEQFF. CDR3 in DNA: TGTGCCAGCAGCTTAGGTGTTAGCGGGAGGGCCAATGAGCAGTTCTTC.

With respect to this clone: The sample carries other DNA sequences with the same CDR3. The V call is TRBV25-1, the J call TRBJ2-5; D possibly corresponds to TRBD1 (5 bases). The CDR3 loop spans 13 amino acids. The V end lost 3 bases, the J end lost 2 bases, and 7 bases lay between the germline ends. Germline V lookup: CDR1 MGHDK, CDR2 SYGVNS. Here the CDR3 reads CASSEAGQETQYF. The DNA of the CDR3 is TGTGCCAGCAGTGAGGCAGGGCAAGAGACCCAGTACTTC.

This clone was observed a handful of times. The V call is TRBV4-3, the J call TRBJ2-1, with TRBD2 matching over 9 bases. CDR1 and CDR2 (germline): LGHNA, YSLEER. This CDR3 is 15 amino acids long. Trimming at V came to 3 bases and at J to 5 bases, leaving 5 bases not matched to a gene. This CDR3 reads CASSQTSGANNEQFF. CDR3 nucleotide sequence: TGCGCCAGCAGCCAGACTAGCGGAGCGAACAATGAGCAGTTCTTC.

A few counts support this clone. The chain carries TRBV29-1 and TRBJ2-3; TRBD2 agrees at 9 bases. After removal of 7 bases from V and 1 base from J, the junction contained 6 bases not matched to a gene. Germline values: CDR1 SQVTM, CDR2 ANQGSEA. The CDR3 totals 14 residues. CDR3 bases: TGCAGCGCCGAGGTAGCGGGGGGCACAGATACGCAGTATTTT. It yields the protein CSAEVAGGTDTQYF.

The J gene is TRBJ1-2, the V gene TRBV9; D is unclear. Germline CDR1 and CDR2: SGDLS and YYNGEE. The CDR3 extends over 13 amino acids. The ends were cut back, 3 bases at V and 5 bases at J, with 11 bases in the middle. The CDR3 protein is CASSGGPDYGYTF. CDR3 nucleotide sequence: TGTGCCAGCAGCGGCGGTCCGGATTATGGCTACACCTTC.

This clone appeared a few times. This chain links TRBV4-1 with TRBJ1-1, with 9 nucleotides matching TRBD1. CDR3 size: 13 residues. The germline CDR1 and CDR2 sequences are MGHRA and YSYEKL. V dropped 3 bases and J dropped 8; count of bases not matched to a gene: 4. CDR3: CASSQTGQGEAFF. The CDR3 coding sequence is TGCGCCAGCAGCCAGACAGGACAGGGGGAAGCTTTCTTT.

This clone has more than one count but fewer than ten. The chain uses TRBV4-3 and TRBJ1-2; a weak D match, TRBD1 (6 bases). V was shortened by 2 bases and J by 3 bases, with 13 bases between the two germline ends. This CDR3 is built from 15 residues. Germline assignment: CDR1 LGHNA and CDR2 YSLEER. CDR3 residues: CASSQYQGSDYGYTF. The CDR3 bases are TGCGCCAGCAGCCAATATCAGGGGTCGGACTATGGCTACACCTTC.

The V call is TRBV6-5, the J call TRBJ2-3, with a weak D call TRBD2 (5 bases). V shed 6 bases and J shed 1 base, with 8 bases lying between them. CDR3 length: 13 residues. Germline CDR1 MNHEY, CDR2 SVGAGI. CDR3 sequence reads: CASRDSGTDTQYF. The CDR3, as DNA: TGTGCCAGCAGGGATAGCGGCACAGATACGCAGTATTTT.

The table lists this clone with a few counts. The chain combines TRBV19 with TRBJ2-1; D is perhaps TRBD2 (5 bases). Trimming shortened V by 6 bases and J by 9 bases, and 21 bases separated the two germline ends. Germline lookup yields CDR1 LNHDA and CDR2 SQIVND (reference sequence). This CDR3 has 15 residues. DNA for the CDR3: TGTGCCAGTAGCAATATCGCAAGTTGGGGAGCTGAGCAGTTCTTC. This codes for CASSNIASWGAEQFF.

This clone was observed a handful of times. CDR3 DNA: TGTGCCAGCAGCGACTACACCGGGGAGCTGTTTTTT. Translation gives CASSDYTGELFF. The chain combines TRBV7-2 with TRBJ2-2; D gene uncertain. V lost 5 bases and J lost 3, with 4 bases in between. There are 12 residues in the CDR3. The germline V gene encodes CDR1 SGHTA and CDR2 FQGNSA.

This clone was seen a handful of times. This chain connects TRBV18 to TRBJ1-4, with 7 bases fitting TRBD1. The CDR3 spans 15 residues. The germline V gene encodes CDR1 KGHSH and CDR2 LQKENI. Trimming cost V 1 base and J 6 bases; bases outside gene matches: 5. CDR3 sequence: CASSPLTGSDEKLFF. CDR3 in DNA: TGTGCCAGCTCACCACTGACAGGGTCCGATGAAAAACTGTTTTTT.

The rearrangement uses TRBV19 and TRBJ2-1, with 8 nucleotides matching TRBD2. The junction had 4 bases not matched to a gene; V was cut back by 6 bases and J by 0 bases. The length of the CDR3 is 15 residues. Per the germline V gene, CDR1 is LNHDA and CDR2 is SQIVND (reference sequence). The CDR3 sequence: CASRETSASYNEQFF. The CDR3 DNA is TGTGCCAGTAGAGAGACTAGCGCCTCCTACAATGAGCAGTTCTTC. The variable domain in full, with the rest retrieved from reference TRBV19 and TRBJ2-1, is DGGITQSPKYLFRKEGQNVTLSCEQNLNHDAMYWYRQDPGQGLRLIYYSQIVNDFQKGDIAEGYSVSREKKESFPLTVTSAQKNPTAFYLCASRETSASYNEQFFGPGTRLTVL.

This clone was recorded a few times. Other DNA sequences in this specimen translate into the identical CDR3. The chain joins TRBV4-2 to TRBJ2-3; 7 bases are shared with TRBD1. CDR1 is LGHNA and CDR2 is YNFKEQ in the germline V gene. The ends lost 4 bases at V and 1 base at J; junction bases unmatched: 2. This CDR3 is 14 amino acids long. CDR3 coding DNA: TGTGCCAGCAGCCCCGGACAGGGCACAGATACGCAGTATTTT. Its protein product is CASSPGQGTDTQYF.